The 10 T cell receptor beta chains reported below all come from one sample, sequenced in a study of blood T cell repertoires in COVID-19. Profiling relied on immunoSEQ multiplex PCR, and the TCRdb table lists in-frame clones only, not all of them. The sample has about 300,000 clones, roughly 91% seen once. The sequencing sample was made of PBMCs or T cells enriched from blood (not recorded which). The receptors shown here come from a woman between 50 and 59 years old who had been exposed to COVID-19.

In its sample, this clone was seen once. The chain uses TRBV11-2 and TRBJ2-5; TRBD2 agrees at 8 bases. V trimming: 1 base; J trimming: 2 bases; junction bases outside the gene matches: 6. The CDR3 extends over 16 amino acids. Germline V gene sequence: CDR1 SGHAT, CDR2 FQNNGV. The CDR3 region has the DNA TGTGCCAGCAGCTTAGGGCCGGGACTAGGGCAAGAGACCCAGTACTTC. Residues: CASSLGPGLGQETQYF.

The chain combines TRBV30 with TRBJ1-6; D possibly corresponds to TRBD1 (6 bases). Trimming removed 0 bases from V and 1 base from J, with 10 bases in between. Germline V gene data show CDR1 as GTSNPN and CDR2 as SVGIG (reference sequence). The CDR3 totals 16 residues. The CDR3 coding sequence is TGTGCCTGGAGTGTAGTGGGGGCTTCCTATAATTCACCCCTCCACTTT. Its translation: CAWSVVGASYNSPLHF.

The chain links TRBV19 to TRBJ2-3, with 9 bases fitting TRBD2. V lost 5 bases and J lost 4; bases outside the gene matches: 13. This CDR3 spans 17 amino acids. Germline V CDR1 and CDR2: LNHDA, SQIVND (reference sequence). The CDR3 loop is CASSPPPLAGPADTQYF. In DNA form, the CDR3 reads TGTGCCAGTAGTCCACCCCCCCTAGCGGGGCCAGCAGATACGCAGTATTTT.

The chain employs TRBV11-1 and TRBJ2-1; TRBD2 agrees at 12 bases. CDR1 and CDR2 from the germline V gene are SGHAT and FQDESV (reference sequence). After removal of 4 bases from V and 8 bases from J, the junction contained 9 bases not matched to a gene. This CDR3 is built from 16 residues. CDR3 coding DNA: TGTGCCAGCAGCTCTGGACTAGCGGGGCTAACGGATGAGCAGTTCTTC. Translating it yields CASSSGLAGLTDEQFF.

This rearrangement joins TRBV7-2 to TRBJ2-7; 9 bases agree with TRBD2. Germline lookup yields CDR1 SGHTA and CDR2 FQGNSA. The CDR3 has 16 residues. V lost 2 bases to trimming and J lost 0 bases; unmatched junction nucleotides: 5. The CDR3 loop reads CASSLTSGGNSYEQYF. Here the CDR3 DNA reads TGTGCCAGCAGCTTAACCAGCGGGGGGAACTCCTACGAGCAGTACTTC.

The rearrangement links TRBV3-1 (or the pseudogene TRBV3-2) to TRBJ1-1; D unresolved. The CDR3 consists of 13 residues. Germline loops: CDR1 LGHDT, CDR2 YNNKEL (reference sequence). The germline V and J ends were trimmed by 4 bases and 2 bases, with 8 bases remaining between them. The CDR3 sequence: CASSPTDNTEAFF. The CDR3 DNA follows: TGTGCCAGCAGCCCCACAGATAACACTGAAGCTTTCTTT.

The chain recombines TRBV19 with TRBJ2-7; D is perhaps TRBD1 (6 bases). Per germline, CDR1 LNHDA and CDR2 SQIVND (reference sequence). CDR3 length: 14 amino acids. V was clipped by 6 bases and J by 5 bases, with 17 bases between them. This CDR3 reads CASRAEQGSHEQYF. In DNA form, the CDR3 reads TGTGCCAGTAGGGCGGAGCAGGGGTCCCACGAGCAGTACTTC.

J is TRBJ1-1 and V is TRBV29-1; no definite D call. CDR3 length: 11 residues. Deletions cut 4 bases from V and 9 bases from J, with 12 bases between. CDR1 and CDR2 (germline): SQVTM, ANQGSEA. The CDR3 here is CSVASGGKAFF. In nucleotides, the CDR3 is TGCAGCGTTGCGTCCGGAGGGAAAGCTTTCTTT.

Only one count was recorded for this clone. The CDR3 loop reads CASSLQDTSYEQYF. As DNA, the CDR3 is TGTGCCAGTAGTTTACAGGATACCTCCTACGAGCAGTACTTC. The rearrangement uses TRBV19 and TRBJ2-7; possible D gene TRBD1, 5 bases. CDR1 is LNHDA and CDR2 is SQIVND in the germline V gene (reference sequence). V was pared by 5 bases and J by 0 bases, with 11 bases between. The CDR3 has 14 residues.

The chain uses TRBV9 and TRBJ2-3, with 11 bases identical to TRBD2. The CDR3 loop spans 16 amino acids. Germline V gene data show CDR1 as SGDLS and CDR2 as YYNGEE. Trimming removed 3 bases from V and 3 bases from J; junction bases left unmatched: 6. CDR3 DNA sequence: TGTGCCAGCAGCGATAGCGGGGGGGCTTTAACAGATACGCAGTATTTT. It translates to CASSDSGGALTDTQYF. The full variable domain, in which reference TRBV9 and TRBJ2-3 provide the parts outside the CDR3, is DSGVTQTPKHLITATGQRVTLRCSPRSGDLSVYWYQQSLDQGLQFLIQYYNGEERAKGNILERFSAQQFPDLHSELNLSSLELGDSALYFCASSDSGGALTDTQYFGPGTRLTVL.